The 30 T cell receptor beta chains reported below all come from one sample, sequenced in a study of siplizumab effects on memory and regulatory T cells. Measured with immunoSEQ multiplex PCR; TCRdb has only the in-frame clones, and not every one. The table records tens of thousands of clones, roughly 90% of them present only once. Material: naive CD4+ T cells sorted from blood. These receptors were taken from a human donor in good health.

The chain combines TRBV25-1 with TRBJ1-2, with 7 bases lining up with TRBD1. The CDR3 runs 14 residues. Trimming took 4 bases from V and 2 from J; bases not matched to a gene: 4. The V gene's germline CDR1 is MGHDK and CDR2 SYGVNS. The DNA of the CDR3 is TGTGCCAGCAGTGGGGACAGACTGAACTATGGCTACACCTTC. This sequence encodes CASSGDRLNYGYTF.

The rearrangement links TRBV6-5 to TRBJ2-3, with D possibly TRBD2 on 5 matching bases. Germline V gene sequence: CDR1 MNHEY, CDR2 SVGAGI. The V gene lost 8 bases and the J gene lost 6 bases, with 9 bases spanning the gap. The CDR3 loop spans 11 amino acids. Here the CDR3 reads CASSRGDTQYF. CDR3 sequence (DNA): TGTGCCAGCTCGAGAGGGGATACGCAGTATTTT.

This clone is a singleton in its sample. J is TRBJ2-4 and V is TRBV19; 16 bases are shared with TRBD2. Losses at the gene ends were 8 bases for V and 3 bases for J; bases not matched to a gene: 7. The CDR3 contains 17 residues. The germline V gene encodes CDR1 LNHDA and CDR2 SQIVND (reference sequence). The chain's CDR3 is CASEGLAGGQSKNIQYF. The CDR3 bases are TGTGCCAGTGAGGGACTAGCGGGAGGGCAGAGCAAAAACATTCAGTACTTC.

V is TRBV27 and J is TRBJ2-2; D unclear. Trimming took off 6 bases at V and 3 bases at J, with 2 bases between the two ends. CDR1 and CDR2 from the germline V gene are MNHEY and SMNVEV (reference sequence). The CDR3 is 11 amino acids. For the CDR3, the DNA is TGTGCCAGCAGCCACACCGGGGAGCTGTTTTTT. This encodes CASSHTGELFF.

This chain uses TRBV30 with TRBJ2-7, with 12 bases identical to TRBD2. The trim removed 4 bases at V and 3 bases at J, leaving 13 bases unmatched. CDR1 and CDR2 (germline): GTSNPN, SVGIG (reference sequence). The CDR3 loop spans 17 amino acids. This CDR3 is CAWTGLAGGPYFYEQYF. In DNA, the CDR3 is TGTGCCTGGACCGGTCTAGCGGGAGGGCCCTACTTCTACGAGCAGTACTTC.

The V and J genes are TRBV6-6 and TRBJ1-5; the D gene is possibly TRBD1 (6 bases). The CDR3 is made up of 15 amino acids. V lost 5 bases and J 7 bases, leaving 18 bases between the germline ends. Per germline, CDR1 MNHNY and CDR2 SVGAGI (reference sequence). CDR3 region: CASSSGQRERQPQHF. The CDR3 nucleotides are TGTGCCAGCAGTAGCGGACAGAGGGAAAGGCAGCCCCAGCATTTT.

This sequence joins TRBV11-3 and TRBJ2-1; the match to TRBD2 covers 7 bases. Germline V CDR1 and CDR2: SGHNT, YENEEA. The CDR3 consists of 15 residues. V was pared by 4 bases and J by 2 bases, with 5 bases of the junction left unmatched. CDR3 sequence (DNA): TGTGCCAGCAGCTCCTCTAGCGGAGCCTACAATGAGCAGTTCTTC. Its protein is CASSSSSGAYNEQFF.

This chain connects TRBV5-4 to TRBJ2-1; the match to TRBD2 covers 8 bases. With V trimmed by 4 bases and J by 10 bases, 7 bases remained unmatched. Germline values: CDR1 SGHNT, CDR2 YYREEE (reference sequence). CDR3 length: 13 residues. The CDR3 loop reads CASSIPGLGEQFF. The CDR3 DNA reads TGTGCCAGCAGCATTCCGGGACTAGGGGAGCAGTTCTTC. Filled out from reference TRBV5-4 and TRBJ2-1, the complete variable domain reads ETGVTQSPTHLIKTRGQQVTLRCSSQSGHNTVSWYQQALGQGPQFIFQYYREEENGRGNFPPRFSGLQFPNYSSELNVNALELDDSALYLCASSIPGLGEQFFGPGTRLTVL.

The CDR3 region is CASSAHRDNYEQYF. The CDR3 DNA sequence: TGTGCCAGCAGTGCACACCGAGACAACTACGAGCAGTACTTC. V gene TRBV6-1 combines with J gene TRBJ2-7; no reliable D call. This CDR3 comprises 14 residues. The V gene's germline CDR1 is MNHNS and CDR2 SASEGT. Between the trimmed V and J ends, which lost 4 bases and 3 bases, there was a span of 13 bases.

The rearrangement joins TRBV25-1 to TRBJ1-2, with a weak D call TRBD1 (5 bases). This CDR3 region has 14 residues. Looked up from germline, CDR1 is MGHDK and CDR2 is SYGVNS. V was pared by 5 bases and J by 4 bases, with 14 bases between. CDR3 sequence reads: CASSHGGVGYGYTF. The CDR3 nucleotides are TGTGCCAGCAGTCATGGGGGGGTTGGCTATGGCTACACCTTC.

V usage is TRBV18 and J usage is TRBJ1-1, with no clear D. The CDR3 loop spans 13 amino acids. Looked up from germline, CDR1 is KGHSH and CDR2 is LQKENI. The V gene lost 2 bases and the J gene lost 5 bases, with 9 bases spanning the gap. Here the CDR3 DNA reads TGTGCCAGCTCACCAAGCGGGGTAACTGAAGCTTTCTTT. As protein: CASSPSGVTEAFF.

The chain links TRBV6-6 to TRBJ1-5; a weak D match, TRBD1 (5 bases). The V gene's germline CDR1 is MNHNY and CDR2 SVGAGI (reference sequence). This CDR3 comprises 13 residues. V was cut by 5 bases and J by 1 base, with 6 bases left in between. The DNA for the CDR3 is TGTGCCAGCAGTAGGGACAGCAATCAGCCCCAGCATTTT. Protein sequence: CASSRDSNQPQHF.

This chain connects TRBV9 to TRBJ2-5; 10 nucleotides align to TRBD2. The J call may be mistaken, given a closer DNA end match to TRBJ2-7. From germline, CDR1 is SGDLS and CDR2 YYNGEE. The CDR3 is made up of 16 amino acids. CDR3 protein: CASSRTSGLPGYEQYF. CDR3 in DNA: TGTGCCAGCAGTAGGACTAGCGGACTCCCCGGATACGAGCAGTACTTC.

The V and J genes are TRBV5-1 and TRBJ2-1; the match to TRBD1 covers 9 bases. The CDR3 is 14 amino acids. Germline CDR1 is SGHRS and CDR2 is YFSETQ. The V segment lost 3 bases and the J segment 9 bases; nucleotides outside the gene matches: 7. This CDR3 is CASSWDREGGEQFF. CDR3 bases: TGCGCCAGCAGCTGGGACAGGGAAGGGGGTGAGCAGTTCTTC.

The rearrangement uses TRBV19 and TRBJ2-3, with no clear D. The CDR3 extends over 14 amino acids. Per germline, CDR1 LNHDA and CDR2 SQIVND (reference sequence). The V gene lost 5 bases and the J gene lost 2 bases, with 11 bases spanning the gap. CDR3 coding DNA: TGTGCCAGTAGTGTGGGGATTACCACAGATACGCAGTATTTT. Protein: CASSVGITTDTQYF.

The V call is TRBV19, the J call TRBJ2-3, with D unclear. Deletions cut 6 bases from V and 0 bases from J, with 7 bases between. This CDR3 spans 13 amino acids. CDR1 is LNHDA and CDR2 is SQIVND in the germline V gene (reference sequence). CDR3 protein: CASRGRSTDTQYF. The CDR3 bases are TGTGCCAGTAGGGGTCGGAGCACAGATACGCAGTATTTT.

As DNA, the CDR3 is TGTGCCAGCAGTCCACGAGGCGACAGTATAGGCAGCAATCAGCCCCAGCATTTT. As protein: CASSPRGDSIGSNQPQHF. The chain has TRBV27 and TRBJ1-5, with D possibly TRBD1 on 5 matching bases. CDR3 length: 18 residues. Trimming pared 5 bases from V and 1 base from J, leaving 21 bases between. Germline lookup yields CDR1 MNHEY and CDR2 SMNVEV (reference sequence).

Here the CDR3 reads CASSEASGSFEQYF. CDR3 bases: TGTGCCAGCAGTGAGGCGAGCGGGAGTTTCGAGCAGTACTTC. J is TRBJ2-7 and V is TRBV6-1; the match to TRBD2 covers 8 bases. Germline V CDR1 and CDR2: MNHNS, SASEGT. The CDR3 contains 14 residues. V lost 3 bases, J lost 6 bases, and 7 bases stayed unmatched.

The table lists this clone with a few counts. The chain joins TRBV10-3 to TRBJ1-1, with a possible D match to TRBD1 (5 bases). The CDR3 extends over 14 amino acids. CDR1 and CDR2 (germline): ENHRY, SYGVKD. Between the trimmed V and J ends, which lost 5 bases and 1 base, there was a span of 11 bases. The CDR3 loop is CAISQGLRNTEAFF. The CDR3 DNA reads as TGTGCCATCAGTCAGGGACTTCGGAACACTGAAGCTTTCTTT.

For this clone: This sample includes further DNA sequences coding for the same CDR3. The rearrangement uses TRBV6-5 and TRBJ2-7, with 11 bases fitting TRBD1. Germline loops: CDR1 MNHEY, CDR2 SVGAGI. CDR3 length: 14 amino acids. Trimming took 2 bases from V and 4 from J; bases not matched to a gene: 1. CDR3 protein: CASSYRDRGYEQYF. CDR3 DNA sequence: TGTGCCAGCAGTTACCGGGACAGGGGGTACGAGCAGTACTTC.

V usage is TRBV7-9 and J usage is TRBJ1-1; TRBD1 might be the D (6 bases). Germline V gene sequence: CDR1 SEHNR, CDR2 FQNEAQ (reference sequence). V was clipped by 5 bases and J by 5 bases, with 18 bases between them. This CDR3 has 15 residues. This chain's CDR3 is CASSPRGGANTEAFF. In DNA form, the CDR3 reads TGTGCCAGCAGCCCACGGGGGGGGGCCAATACTGAAGCTTTCTTT.

The chain links TRBV27 to TRBJ2-5; tentatively, D is TRBD1 (6 bases). The V end was cut by 7 bases, the J end by 2 bases, with 20 bases between. The germline gives CDR1 MNHEY, CDR2 SMNVEV (reference sequence). The CDR3 is made up of 16 amino acids. This CDR3 is CASNTYRVSTQETQYF. As DNA, the CDR3 is TGTGCCAGCAATACTTACAGGGTCAGCACACAAGAGACCCAGTACTTC.

This chain connects TRBV4-1 to TRBJ1-4; 10 bases are a match to TRBD1. The CDR3 loop spans 15 amino acids. CDR1 MGHRA and CDR2 YSYEKL come from the germline V gene. The V gene end was trimmed by 3 bases and the J gene end by 8 bases; junction bases not matched to a gene: 6. Here the CDR3 reads CASSHPGTGEEKLFF. The DNA of the CDR3 is TGCGCCAGCAGCCACCCCGGGACAGGGGAAGAAAAACTGTTTTTT.

The J gene is TRBJ2-5, the V gene TRBV12-5; 7 bases are shared with TRBD2. J gave up 3 bases and V 4 bases, and 8 bases lay outside the gene matches. CDR1 is LGHNT, CDR2 FRNRAP, per germline. The CDR3 extends over 15 amino acids. CDR3 residues: CASGSIRDYEETQYF. Here the CDR3 DNA reads TGTGCTAGTGGTTCGATACGGGACTACGAAGAGACCCAGTACTTC.

The rearrangement uses TRBV19 and TRBJ2-5, with D tentatively TRBD2 (6 bases). The J call could be wrong; TRBJ2-7 is a better fit for the DNA end. In germline, CDR1 is LNHDA, CDR2 SQIVND (reference sequence). This CDR3 region has 14 residues. The CDR3: CASSLGGSSYEQYF. The CDR3 DNA is TGTGCCAGTAGTTTGGGGGGATCCTCTTACGAGCAGTACTTC.

The gene calls are TRBV5-1 and TRBJ2-1; 8 nucleotides match TRBD2. The CDR3 runs to 19 residues. The ends lost 7 bases at V and 7 bases at J; junction bases unmatched: 25. CDR1 is SGHRS and CDR2 is YFSETQ in the germline V gene. The CDR3 sequence is CASSPGPLSRGRFQNEQFF. In nucleotides, the CDR3 is TGCGCCAGCTCCCCCGGGCCCCTTTCTCGCGGGAGGTTTCAAAATGAGCAGTTCTTC.

This chain connects TRBV7-2 to TRBJ2-5, with TRBD2 identical over 8 bases. CDR3 size: 15 residues. V was pared by 2 bases and J by 4 bases, with 6 bases of the junction left unmatched. CDR1 and CDR2 (germline): SGHTA, FQGNSA. The CDR3 is CASSLLAGTGETQYF. DNA of the CDR3: TGTGCCAGCAGCTTATTAGCGGGGACGGGAGAGACCCAGTACTTC.

The V gene is TRBV19, the J gene TRBJ2-3; unclear D gene. Germline V gene lookup returns CDR1 LNHDA and CDR2 SQIVND (reference sequence). This CDR3 is 11 amino acids long. Deletions cut 5 bases from V and 4 bases from J, with 4 bases between. CDR3: CASSVADTQYF. CDR3 nucleotides: TGTGCCAGTAGTGTAGCAGATACGCAGTATTTT.

The chain recombines TRBV19 with TRBJ2-7; perhaps TRBD2 as D (7 bases). Trimming stripped 4 bases from V and 7 bases from J, with 20 bases between. The CDR3 runs to 15 residues. Germline values: CDR1 LNHDA, CDR2 SQIVND (reference sequence). The CDR3 DNA reads as TGTGCCAGTAGTAAAACAGGGCTGGTCGGGGGGGAGCAGTACTTC. This gives the protein CASSKTGLVGGEQYF.

The CDR3 loop is CASSEGQGANYGYTF. The CDR3 DNA reads as TGTGCCAGCAGTGAAGGGCAGGGGGCTAACTATGGCTACACCTTC. The J gene is TRBJ1-2, the V gene TRBV2; the match to TRBD1 covers 7 bases. Germline V gene sequence: CDR1 SNHLY, CDR2 FYNNEI. The CDR3 runs to 15 residues. The V and J ends lost 1 base and 0 bases, in that order; junction bases with no gene match: 2.